The following is a TCR beta chain sequence with its context. Within its sample, this clonotype is large (0.1 to 1%). Which antigen it targets is not known. Qualities for individual bases were not recorded, and no much larger clone is one base off. RNA was extracted from about 9.8e4 to 1.1e6 cultured T cells using RNeasy Micro or Mini kits with on-column DNase digestion included, and the extracted RNA was checked on an Agilent 2100 Bioanalyzer. The entry originates in a study of Epstein–Barr virus B cells in breast cancer (dated by TCRdb to the early 2020s). For the wider study: Control T cells were expanded by a rapid expansion method using irradiated PBMC feeders, soluble OKT3 and IL-2 at approximately 190 U/ml, and were collected roughly 10-13 days after stimulation. The study was a single-patient case report on whether tumor-infiltrating EBV+ B cells shape the T-cell receptor repertoire in triple-negative breast cancer. What the work shows at the level of the full study, not this receptor alone: All data came from one patient, described as a first proof of concept, and this single-patient design limits how far the findings can be generalized.

Library preparation was by 5' RACE. TCR libraries were constructed from RNA using the SMARTer Human TCR a/b Profiling Kit, with the full V(D)J regions of both alpha and beta chains captured. Amplified libraries were purified with AMPure XP beads and validated on an Agilent 2100 Bioanalyzer with the DNA 1000 Kit. Libraries were sequenced on an Illumina MiSeq with the 600-cycle v3 reagent kit, giving 2 x 300 bp paired-end reads. The authors' pipeline ran thus. MiXCR and VDJTools were used to process the reads; non-productive clonotypes were removed, and clonotypes were merged by CDR3 amino acid sequence before frequencies were recalculated. CDR3 sequences were matched against the McPAS-TCR database allowing a Levenshtein distance of 1, and UpSet plots were made in R with UpSetR. The raw public reads went through TCRdb reprocessing: fastp at Q25, MiXCR clone calling, in-frame beta chains kept. CDR3 protein sequences are deduplicated, and each keeps its most common genes and DNA. Here the V and J calls rest on TCRdb's processing, not on the authors' analysis. The sample includes about 660 distinct CDR3 sequences, with 40% to 45% observed a single time. The ten top clones hold around 96% of the sample.

According to the germline V gene, CDR1 reads MNHEY and CDR2 reads SVGAGI. V is pared back by 5 bases and J by 5 bases, with 18 bases lying between the germline termini. The CDR3 goes from the cysteine to the phenylalanine over 15 residues. Just CDR3 DNA is preserved here, 45 bases in frame from base 1. The V and J genes are TRBV6-5 and TRBJ2-5; the D region possibly corresponds to TRBD2 (7 bases align). This sequence originates from a middle-aged woman with triple-negative breast cancer. The sequenced material came from tumor-infiltrating lymphocytes expanded in culture. CDR3 protein: CASSTFRGGQETQYF. The bases read TGTGCCAGCAGTACGTTTAGGGGGGGCCAGGAGACCCAGTACTTC.